The clone carrying this T cell receptor (beta chain) was recorded a few times. The antigen is undetermined. The sample comes from a study of metastatic and nonmetastatic thyroid tumors. Findings and limits, study-wide: Malignant thyroid tumors reportedly had TCR beta diversity that was significantly higher than in benign nodules, in blood and tumor.

Each patient went into thyroid surgery without having received any treatment. CDR1 and CDR2 (germline): MNHEY, SMNVEV (reference sequence). CDR3 length: 13 amino acids. The V end lost 3 bases, the J end lost 2 bases, and 7 bases lay between the germline ends. From the PCR reads, TCRdb re-called clones with MiXCR. Among 4,000 to 5,000 clones listed, 28% were seen once. This sequence joins TRBV27 and TRBJ1-2; unclear D gene. The source is a female donor with papillary thyroid cancer or a benign thyroid nodule (not recorded which). Some clones in this sample may be carry-over from other donors' samples. The sample consisted of adjacent normal tissue. The CDR3, as DNA: TGTGCCAGCAGTTTTGGGCCGAACTATGGCTACACCTTC. Translation: CASSFGPNYGYTF.